This T cell receptor (beta chain) was identified during a study of shared clonotypes between healthy human individuals. Original processing notes: ImmunoSEQ output held junction-only sequences without quality scores, so filtering differed. The table came from immunoSEQ multiplex PCR; TCRdb's copy has only in-frame clones and leaves some out. V and J calls and clone size follow that table, whereas D and trimming were derived from the DNA. Among some 2,500,000 clones listed, approximately 94% were seen once. As for this clone: The antigen is not known.

CDR3 size: 14 residues. The germline CDR1 and CDR2 sequences are SGHRS and YFSETQ. J gave up 2 bases and V 4 bases, and 5 bases lay outside the gene matches. Findings and limits, study-wide: Naive subsets usually exceeded memory subsets in estimated richness.

Subsets obtained from CD4+ cells comprised CD45RA+ naive and CD45RA-negative memory cells. The clonotype comes from a man between 18 and 35 years old in good health. Some clones in this sample may be carry-over from other donors' samples. The V gene is TRBV5-1, the J gene TRBJ1-2, with 7 positions matching TRBD1. The specimen was naive CD4+ T cells from PBMCs. Indicated subset: CD45RA+ positively selected. The CDR3 region has the DNA TGCGCCAGCAGCCCGGGGGGACAGAACTATGGCTACACCTTC. Its protein is CASSPGGQNYGYTF.